The rows below give T cell receptor beta chains drawn from one sample of a study of blood T cell repertoires in COVID-19. Sequencing used immunoSEQ multiplex PCR; TCRdb keeps in-frame clones, though not all of them. This table has roughly 55,000 clones, 65% to 80% appearing once. The sequenced material came from peripheral blood. These receptor sequences come from a human donor in a cohort sampled during active COVID-19. Each CDR3 is given with its conserved first and last residue. Each record gives: CDR3 length, J gene, clone size, V gene, D gene, CDR3 protein, CDR3 DNA. A D gene is named only where the DNA matches it firmly. A row's size may be missing; if present it is once, few, many or a size class.

length: 18; J: TRBJ2-7; size: once; V: TRBV27; D: -; CDR3: CASSPGGTPSRGSYEQYF; DNA: TGTGCCAGCAGTCCCGGAGGGACCCCAAGCCGGGGCTCCTACGAGCAGTACTTC
length: 13; J: TRBJ1-1; size: -; V: TRBV14; D: TRBD1; CDR3: CASSADRSTEAFF; DNA: TGTGCCAGCAGCGCGGACAGGAGCACTGAAGCTTTCTTT
length: 20; J: TRBJ1-5; size: -; V: TRBV5-1; D: -; CDR3: CASSFGPGGDPLYSNQPQHF; DNA: TGCGCCAGCAGCTTTGGGCCAGGCGGGGACCCCCTGTATAGCAATCAGCCCCAGCATTTT
length: 14; J: TRBJ1-1; size: -; V: TRBV6-2/TRBV6-3; D: -; CDR3: CASSHEPKETEAFF; DNA: TGTGCCAGCAGTCACGAACCTAAGGAGACTGAAGCTTTCTTT
length: 12; J: TRBJ1-1; size: -; V: TRBV3-1/TRBV3-2; D: -; CDR3: CASSHSRGGAFF; DNA: TGTGCCAGCAGCCACTCCCGGGGGGGCGCTTTCTTT
length: 15; J: TRBJ1-5; size: -; V: TRBV3-1/TRBV3-2; D: -; CDR3: CASSQGSLSNQPQHF; DNA: TGTGCCAGCAGCCAAGGCAGTTTGAGCAATCAGCCCCAGCATTTT
length: 16; J: TRBJ1-1; size: -; V: TRBV5-1; D: -; CDR3: CASSPPSSGVYTEAFF; DNA: TGCGCCAGCAGCCCCCCCTCTTCGGGGGTTTACACTGAAGCTTTCTTT
length: 15; J: TRBJ2-5; size: -; V: TRBV7-2; D: -; CDR3: CASSLGQGYQETQYF; DNA: TGTGCCAGCAGCTTAGGGCAGGGGTACCAAGAGACCCAGTACTTC
length: 18; J: TRBJ2-3; size: -; V: TRBV7-2; D: TRBD2; CDR3: CASSLRLAGGPIGDTQYF; DNA: TGTGCCAGCAGCTTAAGACTAGCGGGAGGGCCGATCGGTGATACGCAGTATTTT
length: 15; J: TRBJ2-2; size: -; V: TRBV19; D: TRBD1; CDR3: CASRSGTAITGELFF; DNA: TGTGCCAGTAGGTCCGGGACAGCAATCACCGGGGAGCTGTTTTTT
length: 17; J: TRBJ1-1; size: -; V: TRBV13; D: TRBD1; CDR3: CASRQEAGTGDRTEAFF; DNA: TGTGCCAGCAGACAAGAGGCCGGGACAGGGGATCGAACTGAAGCTTTCTTT
length: 16; J: TRBJ2-5; size: -; V: TRBV4-1; D: TRBD2; CDR3: CASSQAFAGESETQYF; DNA: TGCGCCAGCAGCCAAGCATTCGCGGGAGAGTCAGAGACCCAGTACTTC
length: 14; J: TRBJ2-2; size: few; V: TRBV9; D: -; CDR3: CASSVGRRTGELFF; DNA: TGTGCCAGCAGCGTTGGCAGGCGCACCGGGGAGCTGTTTTTT
length: 15; J: TRBJ1-2; size: -; V: TRBV7-3; D: -; CDR3: CASSLGPGLNYGYTF; DNA: TGTGCCAGCAGCTTAGGGCCAGGGTTAAACTATGGCTACACCTTC
length: 13; J: TRBJ2-7; size: -; V: TRBV6-5; D: -; CDR3: CASSYSTGSEQYF; DNA: TGTGCCAGCAGTTATTCGACCGGGAGCGAGCAGTACTTC
length: 14; J: TRBJ2-3; size: -; V: TRBV7-2; D: -; CDR3: CASSPVLLADTQYF; DNA: TGTGCCAGCAGCCCAGTTCTTCTCGCAGATACGCAGTATTTT
length: 14; J: TRBJ1-5; size: once; V: TRBV6-5; D: TRBD1; CDR3: CASNQGPTGGPQHF; DNA: TGTGCCAGCAACCAAGGACCGACAGGGGGGCCCCAGCATTTT
length: 18; J: TRBJ2-1; size: -; V: TRBV27; D: TRBD2; CDR3: CASSSSPGLAGSGNEQFF; DNA: TGTGCCAGCAGTTCGTCACCGGGACTAGCGGGATCTGGGAATGAGCAGTTCTTC
length: 16; J: TRBJ2-5; size: -; V: TRBV24-1; D: -; CDR3: CATSDFIGSAGETQYF; DNA: TGTGCCACCAGTGATTTTATTGGGTCTGCGGGAGAGACCCAGTACTTC
length: 15; J: TRBJ2-3; size: -; V: TRBV5-1; D: TRBD2; CDR3: CASSGTSGSTDTQYF; DNA: TGCGCCAGCAGCGGGACTAGCGGGAGCACAGATACGCAGTATTTT
length: 17; J: TRBJ2-2; size: few; V: TRBV28; D: TRBD2; CDR3: CASSNFDLAGGPGELFF; DNA: TGTGCCAGCAGCAACTTCGACTTGGCGGGAGGGCCCGGGGAGCTGTTTTTT
length: 16; J: TRBJ2-1; size: -; V: TRBV27; D: TRBD1; CDR3: CASSSPDDRGRNEQFF; DNA: TGTGCCAGCAGTAGCCCTGATGACAGGGGGCGAAATGAGCAGTTCTTC
length: 13; J: TRBJ1-5; size: -; V: TRBV6-5; D: -; CDR3: CASSYGRNQPQHF; DNA: TGTGCCAGCAGTTACGGGAGGAATCAGCCCCAGCATTTT
length: 15; J: TRBJ2-3; size: -; V: TRBV5-4; D: -; CDR3: CALGWNSARAGGQYF; DNA: TGTGCCCTCGGATGGAATAGCGCCCGGGCCGGGGGGCAGTATTTT
length: 15; J: TRBJ1-1; size: -; V: TRBV19; D: -; CDR3: CASSITGYANTEAFF; DNA: TGTGCCAGTAGTATAACAGGATATGCGAACACTGAAGCTTTCTTT
length: 14; J: TRBJ2-5; size: once; V: TRBV30; D: TRBD1; CDR3: CAWSVTQGAETQYF; DNA: TGTGCCTGGAGTGTAACTCAGGGGGCAGAGACCCAGTACTTC
length: 16; J: TRBJ1-4; size: -; V: TRBV6-5; D: -; CDR3: CASSLDRGATNEKLFF; DNA: TGTGCCAGCAGTTTAGACCGGGGGGCAACTAATGAAAAACTGTTTTTT
length: 15; J: TRBJ1-2; size: -; V: TRBV19; D: -; CDR3: CASSIPGGNFYGYTF; DNA: TGTGCCAGTAGTATCCCTGGGGGGAACTTCTATGGCTACACCTTC
length: 12; J: TRBJ2-2; size: -; V: TRBV24-1; D: -; CDR3: CATGPLTGELFF; DNA: TGTGCCACCGGGCCTCTCACCGGGGAGCTGTTTTTT
length: 13; J: TRBJ1-2; size: once; V: TRBV6-2/TRBV6-3; D: TRBD1; CDR3: CASSRDSNYGYTF; DNA: TGTGCCAGCAGCAGGGACAGCAACTATGGCTACACCTTC
length: 15; J: TRBJ1-2; size: -; V: TRBV7-6; D: TRBD1; CDR3: CASSPRQGSNYGYTF; DNA: TGTGCCAGCAGCCCCCGACAGGGATCTAACTATGGCTACACCTTC